The 6 T cell receptor beta chains presented below share a single source sample, sequenced in a study of cytomegalovirus exposure and HLA in healthy donors. In the PCR, 60 Vbeta and 13 Jbeta primers were used. The assay was immunoSEQ multiplex PCR, and TCRdb's table has in-frame clones only and misses some. The sample lists around 150,000 clones, around 72% seen once, with roughly 7.1% in the top ten. Material for sequencing was PBMCs. All receptors come from a middle-aged man in good health and CMV-seropositive.

This clone was observed a handful of times. The V gene is TRBV27, the J gene TRBJ2-1; D might be TRBD1 (5 bases). Per the germline V gene, CDR1 is MNHEY and CDR2 is SMNVEV (reference sequence). V lost 2 bases to trimming and J lost 6 bases, with 20 bases between them. This CDR3 spans 17 amino acids. The CDR3, as DNA: TGTGCCAGCAGTTTACCCCGGACAAAATCTAAAGTCAATGAGCAGTTCTTC. It is translated as CASSLPRTKSKVNEQFF.

This clone was seen a handful of times. CDR3 protein: CASSSGQGAGTDTQYF. The CDR3 region has the DNA TGTGCCAGCAGCTCCGGACAGGGGGCAGGCACAGATACGCAGTATTTT. The chain links TRBV11-1 to TRBJ2-3, with 11 bases identical to TRBD1. This CDR3 spans 16 amino acids. In germline, CDR1 is SGHAT, CDR2 FQDESV (reference sequence). V trimming: 4 bases; J trimming: 1 base; junction bases outside the gene matches: 4.

The chain links TRBV7-2 to TRBJ1-1; 8 positions agree with TRBD1. CDR1 is SGHTA and CDR2 is FQGNSA in the germline V gene. Trimming cost V 3 bases and J 10 bases; bases outside gene matches: 10. CDR3 length equals 14 residues. For the CDR3, the DNA is TGTGCCAGCAGCTTTAAGGGGCAGGGGGCTTCAGCTTTCTTT. The encoded protein is CASSFKGQGASAFF.

This chain joins TRBV7-9 and TRBJ1-2; 7 bases align to TRBD1. CDR3 length: 16 residues. The germline CDR1 and CDR2 sequences are SEHNR and FQNEAQ (reference sequence). Losses at the gene ends were 5 bases for V and 4 bases for J; bases not matched to a gene: 13. Here the CDR3 DNA reads TGTGCCAGCAGCACCGGGACAGCCCAAGATACCTATGGCTACACCTTC. Amino acids: CASSTGTAQDTYGYTF. The whole variable domain, filled in from reference TRBV7-9 and TRBJ1-2, reads DTGVSQNPRHKITKRGQNVTFRCDPISEHNRLYWYRQTLGQGPEFLTYFQNEAQLEKSRLLSDRFSAERPKGSFSTLEIQRTEQGDSAMYLCASSTGTAQDTYGYTFGSGTRLTVV.

The gene calls are TRBV29-1 and TRBJ2-5; D is perhaps TRBD1 (6 bases). This CDR3 has 13 amino acids. V was trimmed by 3 bases and J by 9 bases, leaving 17 bases between them. Looked up from germline, CDR1 is SQVTM and CDR2 is ANQGSEA. The CDR3 sequence: CSVEGKQGWAQYF. The CDR3 nucleotides are TGCAGCGTTGAGGGGAAGCAGGGGTGGGCCCAGTACTTC.

The rearrangement links TRBV9 to TRBJ1-1; D is undetermined. The V end was cut by 4 bases, the J end by 3 bases, with 10 bases between. This CDR3 spans 13 amino acids. Germline-derived CDR1 and CDR2 are SGDLS and YYNGEE. CDR3 residues: CASSSREDTEAFF. The CDR3, as DNA: TGTGCCAGCAGCTCACGGGAGGACACTGAAGCTTTCTTT.